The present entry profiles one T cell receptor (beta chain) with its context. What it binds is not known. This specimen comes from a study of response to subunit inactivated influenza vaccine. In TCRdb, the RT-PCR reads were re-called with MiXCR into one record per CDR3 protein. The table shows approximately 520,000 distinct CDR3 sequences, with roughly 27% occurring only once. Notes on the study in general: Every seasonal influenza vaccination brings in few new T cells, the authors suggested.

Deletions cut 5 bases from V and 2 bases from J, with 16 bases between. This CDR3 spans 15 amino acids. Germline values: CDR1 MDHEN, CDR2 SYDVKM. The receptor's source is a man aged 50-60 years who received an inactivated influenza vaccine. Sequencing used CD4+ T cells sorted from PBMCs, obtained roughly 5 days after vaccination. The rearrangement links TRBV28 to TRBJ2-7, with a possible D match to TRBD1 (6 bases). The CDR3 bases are TGTGCCAGCAGTCTCGAGACAGGACCCCCCTACGAGCAGTACTTC. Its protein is CASSLETGPPYEQYF. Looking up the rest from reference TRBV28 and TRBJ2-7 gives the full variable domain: DVKVTQSSRYLVKRTGEKVFLECVQDMDHENMFWYRQDPGLGLRLIYFSYDVKMKEKGDIPEGYSVSREKKERFSLILESASTNQTSMYLCASSLETGPPYEQYFGPGTRLTVT.